This record covers a single TCR beta chain. The antigen is not known. A 6-nucleotide sample barcode was carried by the UMIs, which template switching added. TCRdb re-called the 5' RACE reads and catalogs CDR3 proteins one per entry, DNA excluded. Its listing shows about 210,000 distinct CDR3 sequences. These data belong to a study of monozygotic twins with inflammatory bowel disease. General study findings and limits: Varied immunosuppressive treatments among patients may have increased repertoire variability. IBD patients carried less diverse TCRbeta repertoires (inverse Simpson) than healthy co-twins. Versus healthy twins, IBD patients showed fewer clonotypes shared with others, especially with disease activity.

The length of the CDR3 is 11 residues. The V gene's germline CDR1 is SQVTM and CDR2 ANQGSEA. The sequenced sample was blood. V usage is TRBV29-1 and J usage is TRBJ2-7; TCRdb's D call, TRBD1, is unchecked because there is no DNA. The origin of this receptor is a human donor with ulcerative colitis or Crohn's disease, or a healthy co-twin of an affected twin (not recorded which). CDR3 sequence: CSSRDDYEQYF.